This T cell receptor beta chain emerged from a study of shared clonotypes between healthy human individuals. Background on the study: Per-donor plates numbered three CD4 naive, three CD4 memory, two CD8 naive and one CD8 memory.

This CDR3 is 15 amino acids long. Trimming removed 2 bases from V and 6 bases from J, with 17 bases in between. CDR1 and CDR2 (germline): SGHNT, YYREEE (reference sequence). Only in-frame clones appear in the TCRdb table, and some are missing; sequencing was by immunoSEQ multiplex PCR. The sample lists around 1.1 million clones, approximately 80% seen once, with roughly 0.9% in the top ten. This chain joins TRBV5-4 and TRBJ1-2; D gene ambiguous. The clonotype comes from a man aged 18 to 29 in good health. Some clones in this sample may be carry-over from other donors' samples. The source material was memory CD4+ T cells from PBMCs. Regarding subset: CD45RA-negative fraction. The CDR3 region has the DNA TGTGCCAGCAGCTTACCAAATGCTGCTTTTCATGGCTACACCTTC. Translated, it gives CASSLPNAAFHGYTF. The whole variable domain, filled in from reference TRBV5-4 and TRBJ1-2, reads ETGVTQSPTHLIKTRGQQVTLRCSSQSGHNTVSWYQQALGQGPQFIFQYYREEENGRGNFPPRFSGLQFPNYSSELNVNALELDDSALYLCASSLPNAAFHGYTFGSGTRLTVV.